The rows below give T cell receptor beta chains drawn from one sample of a study of blood T cell repertoires in COVID-19. Clones were read by immunoSEQ multiplex PCR, and TCRdb kept only the in-frame ones, dropping some. Of a few hundred thousand clones in the sample, less than 90% were seen once. The sequenced sample was peripheral blood. These receptors were collected from a woman older than 75 with active or convalescent COVID-19. The CDR3 runs from the conserved cysteine through the conserved F or W.

V,J,CDR3
TRBV21-1,TRBJ2-6,CASSSFSGANVLTF
TRBV11-3,TRBJ2-5,CASSRVGGSTETQYF
TRBV7-3,TRBJ2-5,CASSMTGPKTQYF
TRBV7-9,TRBJ1-3,CASSKDRIGSGNTIYF
TRBV19,TRBJ2-7,CASRPDRGNEQYF
TRBV7-8,TRBJ2-3,CASSLGSGGQGTDTQYF
TRBV7-2,TRBJ2-7,CASSYQSKTLHEQYF
TRBV25-1,TRBJ2-7,CASSGAGGPSEQYF
TRBV7-5,TRBJ1-1,CARSLKGLFHRGRNTEAFF
TRBV7-3,TRBJ2-5,CASSPGLAGVGETQYF
TRBV6-2/TRBV6-3,TRBJ2-3,CASSPRVAGLGDTQYF
TRBV9,TRBJ1-1,CASSVAQSGGTEAFF
TRBV5-1,TRBJ1-1,CASSLTGNSWMNTEAFF
TRBV15,TRBJ1-6,CATSRDPRGTGLSSYNSPLHF
TRBV6-5,TRBJ1-5,CASKDRVGQPQHF
TRBV4-3,TRBJ1-2,CASSPRDTTNYGYTF
TRBV2,TRBJ2-7,CASSEEQGYYEQYF
TRBV18,TRBJ2-5,CASSPRTSGKSRETQYF
TRBV6-2/TRBV6-3,TRBJ2-7,CASSRLGYEQYF
TRBV3-1/TRBV3-2,TRBJ2-3,CAVVGGETQYF
TRBV2,TRBJ2-7,CASSFNSYEQYF
TRBV6-5,TRBJ2-7,CASRAPQGPPYEQYF
TRBV18,TRBJ1-1,CASSPGQDTEAFF